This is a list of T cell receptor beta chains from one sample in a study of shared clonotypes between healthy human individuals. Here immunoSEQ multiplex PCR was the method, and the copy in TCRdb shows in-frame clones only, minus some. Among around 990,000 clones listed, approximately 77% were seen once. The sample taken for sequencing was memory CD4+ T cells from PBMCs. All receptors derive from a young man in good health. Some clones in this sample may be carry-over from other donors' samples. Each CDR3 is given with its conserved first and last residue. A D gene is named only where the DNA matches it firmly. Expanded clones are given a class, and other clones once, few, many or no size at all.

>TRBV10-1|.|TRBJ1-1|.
CASHSGNTEAFF
TGCGCCAGCCATTCAGGGAACACTGAAGCTTTCTTT
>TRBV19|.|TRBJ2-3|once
CASTTTVTSTDTQYF
TGTGCCAGTACCACGACGGTAACTAGCACAGATACGCAGTATTTT
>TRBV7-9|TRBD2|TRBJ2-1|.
CASSLGLAGYGEQFF
TGTGCCAGCAGCCTGGGACTAGCGGGATATGGTGAGCAGTTCTTC
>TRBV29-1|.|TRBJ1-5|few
CSVGGGNQPQHF
TGCAGCGTTGGTGGCGGCAATCAGCCCCAGCATTTT
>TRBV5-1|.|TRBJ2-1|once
CASRVLVDHEQFF
TGCGCCAGCAGAGTCTTAGTTGACCATGAGCAGTTCTTC
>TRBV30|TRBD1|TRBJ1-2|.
CAWRGTGRYGYTF
TGTGCCTGGAGGGGGACAGGTCGCTATGGCTACACCTTC
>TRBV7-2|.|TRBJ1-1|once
CASSLGTVNMNTEAFF
TGTGCCAGCAGCTTAGGGACAGTTAACATGAACACTGAAGCTTTCTTT
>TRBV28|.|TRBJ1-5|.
CASIDVQGTRPQHF
TGTGCCAGCATAGACGTCCAGGGGACGCGGCCCCAGCATTTT
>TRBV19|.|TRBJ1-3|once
CASSILGGGGGNTIYF
TGTGCCAGTAGTATTCTTGGTGGGGGCGGAGGAAACACCATATATTTT
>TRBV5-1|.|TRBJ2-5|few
CASSPGLRDRVLQETQYF
TGCGCCAGCAGCCCGGGTTTGAGGGATCGGGTATTACAAGAGACCCAGTACTTC
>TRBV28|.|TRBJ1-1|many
CASSLVKGLNTEAFF
TGTGCCAGCAGTTTAGTCAAGGGACTGAACACTGAAGCTTTCTTT
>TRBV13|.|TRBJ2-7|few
CASSPTPGMYEQYF
TGTGCCAGCAGCCCTACCCCGGGCATGTACGAGCAGTACTTC
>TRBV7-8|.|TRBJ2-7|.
CASSTTARSYEQYF
TGTGCCAGCAGCACCACAGCGCGCTCCTACGAGCAGTACTTC
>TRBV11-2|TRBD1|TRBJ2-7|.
CASSLWDSPHF
TGTGCCAGCAGCTTATGGGACAGTCCTCACTTC
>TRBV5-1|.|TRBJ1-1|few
CASSTQGNTEAFF
TGCGCCAGCAGCACGCAGGGGAACACTGAAGCTTTCTTT
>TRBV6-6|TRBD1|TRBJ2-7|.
CASSYRDSTYEQYF
TGTGCCAGCAGTTACCGGGACAGCACCTACGAGCAGTACTTC
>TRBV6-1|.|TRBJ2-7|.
CASNPLLASYEQYF
TGTGCCAGCAACCCTCTTCTTGCGTCCTACGAGCAGTACTTC
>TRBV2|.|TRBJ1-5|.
CASNTGIWTQPQHF
TGTGCCAGCAATACAGGGATATGGACTCAGCCCCAGCATTTT
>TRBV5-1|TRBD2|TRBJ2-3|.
CASSLSLTSGSSDTQYF
TGCGCCAGCAGCTTATCTTTGACTAGCGGGAGTTCAGATACGCAGTATTTT
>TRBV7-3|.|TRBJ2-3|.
CASSLSFTGRISTDTQYF
TGTGCCAGCAGCTTATCTTTCACAGGACGGATTAGCACAGATACGCAGTATTTT
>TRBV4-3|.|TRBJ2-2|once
CASKGSGPTGELFF
TGCGCCAGCAAGGGGAGCGGCCCCACCGGGGAGCTGTTTTTT
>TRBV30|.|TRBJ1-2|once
CAWSQGNYGYTF
TGTGCCTGGAGTCAGGGTAACTATGGCTACACCTTC
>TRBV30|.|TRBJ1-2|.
CAWGEGTGYGYTF
TGTGCCTGGGGGGAGGGGACCGGGTATGGCTACACCTTC
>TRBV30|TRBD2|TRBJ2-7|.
CAWSDGLAGEQYF
TGTGCCTGGAGTGACGGGCTAGCGGGAGAGCAGTACTTC
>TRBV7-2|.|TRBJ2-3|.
CASSLFPPGSTDTQYF
TGTGCCAGCAGCTTATTTCCTCCGGGGTCCACAGATACGCAGTATTTT
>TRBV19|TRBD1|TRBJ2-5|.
CASSILGTGSRETQYF
TGTGCCAGTAGTATATTAGGGACAGGGTCTCGGGAGACCCAGTACTTC
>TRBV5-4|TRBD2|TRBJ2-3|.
CASSLAPSSGSADTQYF
TGTGCCAGCAGCTTGGCCCCGTCTAGCGGGAGCGCAGATACGCAGTATTTT
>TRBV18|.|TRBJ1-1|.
CASSPGTTGNTEAFF
TGTGCCAGCTCACCCGGAACGACGGGGAACACTGAAGCTTTCTTT
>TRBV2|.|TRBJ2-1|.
CASSLYNEQFF
TGTGCCAGCAGTCTATACAATGAGCAGTTCTTC
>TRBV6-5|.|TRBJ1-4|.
CASSRADVGPEKLFF
TGTGCCAGCAGCCGGGCGGACGTAGGTCCCGAAAAACTGTTTTTT
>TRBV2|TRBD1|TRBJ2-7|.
CAGADRDYEQYF
TGTGCCGGGGCTGACAGGGACTACGAGCAGTACTTC
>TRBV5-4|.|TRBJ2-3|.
CASSERLVTTDTQYF
TGTGCCAGCAGCGAACGCCTAGTGACGACAGATACGCAGTATTTT
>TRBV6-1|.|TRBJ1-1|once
CASRTRGAEAFF
TGTGCCAGCCGCACCAGGGGTGCTGAAGCTTTCTTT
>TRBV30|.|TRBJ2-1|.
CAWSGLTNEQFF
TGTGCCTGGAGTGGACTCACCAATGAGCAGTTCTTC
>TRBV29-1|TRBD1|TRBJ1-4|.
CSAGDREWAKLFF
TGCAGCGCCGGGGACAGGGAATGGGCAAAACTGTTTTTT
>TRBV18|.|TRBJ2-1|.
CASSPALTAPKGGEQFF
TGTGCCAGCTCACCGGCCCTGACTGCACCCAAGGGGGGTGAGCAGTTCTTC
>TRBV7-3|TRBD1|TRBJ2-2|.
CASSLGRGHSGELFF
TGTGCCAGCAGCTTAGGCAGGGGGCATTCCGGGGAGCTGTTTTTT
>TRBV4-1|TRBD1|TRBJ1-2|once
CASSLGQGNYGYTF
TGCGCCAGCAGCCTGGGACAGGGAAACTATGGCTACACCTTC
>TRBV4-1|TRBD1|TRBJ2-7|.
CASSQPRDRSSYEQYF
TGCGCCAGCAGCCAACCCAGGGACAGAAGCTCCTACGAGCAGTACTTC
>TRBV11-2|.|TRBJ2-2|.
CASSYRTGGISDTGELFF
TGTGCCAGCAGCTATAGGACTGGCGGGATCTCCGACACCGGGGAGCTGTTTTTT
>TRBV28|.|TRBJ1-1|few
CASSGWAEAFF
TGTGCCAGCAGTGGTTGGGCTGAAGCTTTCTTT
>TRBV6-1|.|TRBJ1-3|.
CASASGTVGNTIYF
TGTGCCAGCGCTTCCGGGACTGTAGGAAACACCATATATTTT
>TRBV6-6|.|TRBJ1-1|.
CASSYSGGTAFF
TGTGCCAGCAGTTACTCGGGGGGTACGGCTTTCTTT
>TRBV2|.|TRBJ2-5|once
CASSDRNREETQYF
TGTGCCAGCAGTGATAGGAACAGGGAAGAGACCCAGTACTTC
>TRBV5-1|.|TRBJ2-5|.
CASSSLPREAQYF
TGCGCCAGCAGCTCCCTTCCCCGCGAGGCCCAGTACTTC
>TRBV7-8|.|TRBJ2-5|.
CASSFSGTGQETQYF
TGTGCCAGCAGCTTCTCGGGGACCGGGCAAGAGACCCAGTACTTC
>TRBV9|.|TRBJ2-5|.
CASSVGIGGQLQETQYF
TGTGCCAGCAGCGTAGGCATAGGTGGACAGCTCCAAGAGACCCAGTACTTC
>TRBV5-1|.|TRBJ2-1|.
CASSLAGLNEQFF
TGCGCCAGCAGCTTGGCGGGACTTAATGAGCAGTTCTTC
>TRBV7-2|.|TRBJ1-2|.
CASSSGDVLSYGYTF
TGTGCCAGCAGCTCAGGAGACGTCTTATCCTATGGCTACACCTTC
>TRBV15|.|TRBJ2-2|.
CATSPGTPRGGELFF
TGTGCCACCAGCCCCGGGACCCCGCGAGGGGGGGAGCTGTTTTTT
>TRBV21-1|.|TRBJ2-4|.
CASSKKGEDRAKNIQYF
TGTGCCAGCAGCAAAAAGGGGGAGGACAGGGCCAAAAACATTCAGTACTTC
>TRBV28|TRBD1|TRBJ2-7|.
CASSTGTGYLLSSYEQYF
TGTGCCAGCAGTACCGGGACAGGGTACTTACTGAGCTCCTACGAGCAGTACTTC
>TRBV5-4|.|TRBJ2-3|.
CASSRKDDTDTQYF
TGTGCCAGCAGCCGCAAGGATGACACAGATACGCAGTATTTT
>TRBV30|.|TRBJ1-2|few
CAWSGSPGAGNGYTF
TGTGCCTGGAGTGGCTCACCGGGCGCGGGTAATGGCTACACCTTC
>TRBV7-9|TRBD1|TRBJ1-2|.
CASSLSAIQGAIYGYTF
TGTGCCAGCAGCTTATCAGCCATACAGGGGGCTATCTATGGCTACACCTTC
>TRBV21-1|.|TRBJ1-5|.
CASSKSGPLGNQPQHF
TGTGCCAGCAGCAAATCGGGACCCCTAGGTAATCAGCCCCAGCATTTT
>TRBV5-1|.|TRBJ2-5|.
CASSPSRQETQYF
TGCGCCAGCAGCCCATCCCGCCAAGAGACCCAGTACTTC
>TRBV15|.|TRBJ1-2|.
CATSRQGPYGYTF
TGTGCCACCAGCAGACAGGGACCCTATGGCTACACCTTC